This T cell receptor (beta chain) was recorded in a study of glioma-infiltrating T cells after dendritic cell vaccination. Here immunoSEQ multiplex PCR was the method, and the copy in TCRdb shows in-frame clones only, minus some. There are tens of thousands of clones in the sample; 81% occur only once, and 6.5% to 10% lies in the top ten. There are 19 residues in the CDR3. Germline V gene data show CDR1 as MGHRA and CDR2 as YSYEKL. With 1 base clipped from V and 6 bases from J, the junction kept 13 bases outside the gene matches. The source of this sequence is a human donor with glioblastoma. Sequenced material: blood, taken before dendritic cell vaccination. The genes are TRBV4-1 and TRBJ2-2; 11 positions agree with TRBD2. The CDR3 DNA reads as TGCGCCAGCAGCCAAGCCCCGGGACTAGCGGTTCAGGTAGCCGGGGAGCTGTTTTTT. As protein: CASSQAPGLAVQVAGELFF.